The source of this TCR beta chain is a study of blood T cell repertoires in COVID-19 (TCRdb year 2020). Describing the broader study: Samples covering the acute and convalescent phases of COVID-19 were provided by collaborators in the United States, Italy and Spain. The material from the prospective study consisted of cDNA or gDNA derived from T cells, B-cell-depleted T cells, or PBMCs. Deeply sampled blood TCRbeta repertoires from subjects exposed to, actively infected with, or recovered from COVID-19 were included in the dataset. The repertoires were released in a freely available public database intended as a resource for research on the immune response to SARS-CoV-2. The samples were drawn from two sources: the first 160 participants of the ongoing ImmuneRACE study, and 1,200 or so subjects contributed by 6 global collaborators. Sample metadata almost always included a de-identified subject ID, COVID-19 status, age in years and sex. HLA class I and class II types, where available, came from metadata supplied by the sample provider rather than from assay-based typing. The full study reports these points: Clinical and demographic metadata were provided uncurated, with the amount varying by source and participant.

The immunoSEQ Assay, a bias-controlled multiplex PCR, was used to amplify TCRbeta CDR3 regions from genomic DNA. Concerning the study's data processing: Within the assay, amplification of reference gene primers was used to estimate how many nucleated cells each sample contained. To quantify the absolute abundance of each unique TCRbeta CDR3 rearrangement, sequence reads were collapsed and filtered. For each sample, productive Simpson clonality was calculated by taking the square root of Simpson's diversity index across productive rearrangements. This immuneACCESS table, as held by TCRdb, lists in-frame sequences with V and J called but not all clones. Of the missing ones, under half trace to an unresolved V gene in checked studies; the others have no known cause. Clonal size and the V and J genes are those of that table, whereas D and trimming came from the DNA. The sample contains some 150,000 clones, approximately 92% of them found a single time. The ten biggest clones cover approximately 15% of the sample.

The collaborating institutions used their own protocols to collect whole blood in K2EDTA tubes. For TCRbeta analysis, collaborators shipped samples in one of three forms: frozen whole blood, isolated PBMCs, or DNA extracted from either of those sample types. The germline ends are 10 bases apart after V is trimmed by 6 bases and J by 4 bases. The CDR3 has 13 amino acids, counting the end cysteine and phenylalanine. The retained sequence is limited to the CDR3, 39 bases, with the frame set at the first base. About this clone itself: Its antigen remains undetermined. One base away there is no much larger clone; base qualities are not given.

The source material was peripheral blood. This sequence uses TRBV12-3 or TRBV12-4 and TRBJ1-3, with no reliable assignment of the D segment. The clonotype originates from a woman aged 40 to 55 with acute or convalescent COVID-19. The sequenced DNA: TGTGCCAGCAGGTTGGGAGCCGGAAACACCATATATTTT. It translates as CASRLGAGNTIYF.